This T cell receptor (beta chain) was documented in a study of T-cell reconstitution after alpha-beta-depleted transplantation in children. Whole-study results and caveats: Elevated TCRbeta diversity at day 60 was traced, in some patients, to surviving recipient T cells and thymic progenitors. Roughly two months post-transplant, alpha-beta T cells reportedly originated from several hundred graft clones that had expanded. From newly produced T cells came most of the T-cell counts and diversity one year after transplant.

Molecular barcoding with unique molecular identifiers was used for the TCRbeta library. MiXCR, applied by TCRdb to the PCR reads, yields one record per CDR3 protein. The data contain 250,000 to 300,000 distinct CDR3 sequences, around 10% of them singletons. This clonotype was detected only a few times. Its antigen remains unknown. The sequence was collected from a boy in the first two years of life with acute myeloid leukemia, due to receive a stem cell transplant. The sequencing used PBMCs, collected before TCRalphabeta/CD19-depleted stem cell transplant.

CDR3 sequence: CSVAGTGNTIYF. In nucleotides, the CDR3 is TGCAGCGTTGCAGGAACTGGAAACACCATATATTTT. J is TRBJ1-3 and V is TRBV29-1; no definite D call. Germline CDR1 reads SQVTM; CDR2 reads ANQGSEA. The CDR3 has 12 amino acids. The V gene lost 4 bases and the J gene lost 2 bases, with 6 bases spanning the gap.